This T cell receptor (beta chain) appears in the sequencing data of a study of cytomegalovirus exposure and HLA in healthy donors. Vbeta (60) and Jbeta (13) primers were used in the PCR. Using immunoSEQ multiplex PCR, the repertoire was profiled, and TCRdb retains in-frame clones only, with some absent. The sample contains 150,000 or so clones, approximately 85% of which appear only once. Per the germline V gene, CDR1 is KGHSH and CDR2 is LQKENI. V lost 3 bases and J lost 0, with 17 bases in between. The CDR3 is 17 amino acids. Worth noting for this clone: The target antigen is unknown.

Findings and limits, study-wide: Among immune exposure information, only CMV serostatus was available. Later on, a genetic analysis was performed. It linked a missense variant in DCLRE1C with V- and J-gene trimming of TCR beta.

The V and J genes are TRBV18 and TRBJ1-1, with D unresolved. The TCR was taken from a man aged 18-30 years in good health and CMV-seropositive. The sequencing sample was made of PBMCs. The CDR3 bases are TGTGCCAGCTCACCCACTTGGGCACCCACCATGAACACTGAAGCTTTCTTT. Translated: CASSPTWAPTMNTEAFF.